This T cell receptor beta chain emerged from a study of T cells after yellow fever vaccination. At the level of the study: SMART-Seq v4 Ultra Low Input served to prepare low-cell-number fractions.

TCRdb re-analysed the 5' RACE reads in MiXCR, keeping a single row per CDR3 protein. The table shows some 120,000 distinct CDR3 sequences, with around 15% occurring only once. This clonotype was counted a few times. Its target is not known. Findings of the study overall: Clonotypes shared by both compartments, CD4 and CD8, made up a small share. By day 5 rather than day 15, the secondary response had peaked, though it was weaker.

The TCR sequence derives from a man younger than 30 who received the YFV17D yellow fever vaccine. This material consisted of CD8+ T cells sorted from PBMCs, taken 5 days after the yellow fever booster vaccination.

The CDR3 here is CASSQEGSHDTQYF. CDR3 DNA: TGTGCCAGCAGCCAAGAGGGTAGTCACGATACGCAGTATTTT. The rearrangement joins TRBV4-2 to TRBJ2-3; D is ambiguous. Trimming took 0 bases from V and 6 from J, leaving 10 bases between them. In germline, CDR1 is LGHNA, CDR2 YNFKEQ. The length of the CDR3 is 14 residues.